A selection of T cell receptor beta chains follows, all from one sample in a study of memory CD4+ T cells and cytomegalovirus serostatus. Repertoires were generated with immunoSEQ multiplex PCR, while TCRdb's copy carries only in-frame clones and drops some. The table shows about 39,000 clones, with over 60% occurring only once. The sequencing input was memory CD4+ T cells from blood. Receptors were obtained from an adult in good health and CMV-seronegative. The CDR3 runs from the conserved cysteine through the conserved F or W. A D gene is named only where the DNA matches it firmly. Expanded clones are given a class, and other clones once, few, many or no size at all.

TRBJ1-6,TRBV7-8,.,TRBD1,CASSLTDRAGSPLHF,TGTGCCAGCAGCTTAACGGACAGGGCAGGTTCACCCCTCCACTTT
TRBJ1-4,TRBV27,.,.,CASSPYILRNEKLFF,TGTGCCAGTTCCCCCTACATCCTACGTAATGAAAAACTGTTTTTT
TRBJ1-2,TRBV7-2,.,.,CASSFDSGVYGYTF,TGTGCCAGCAGCTTCGACAGTGGGGTCTATGGCTACACCTTC
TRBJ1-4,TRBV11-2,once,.,CASSLGLAGPNEKLFF,TGTGCCAGCAGCTTAGGTTTGGCAGGGCCTAATGAAAAACTGTTTTTT
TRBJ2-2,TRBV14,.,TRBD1,CASSQVNRGYGTGELFF,TGTGCCAGCAGCCAAGTCAACAGGGGGTATGGAACCGGGGAGCTGTTTTTT
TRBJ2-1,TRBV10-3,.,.,CAISGNSYNEQFF,TGTGCCATCAGCGGGAATTCCTACAATGAGCAGTTCTTC
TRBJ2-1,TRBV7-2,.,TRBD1,CASTGQGGSSYNEQFF,TGTGCCAGCACCGGACAGGGGGGTAGCTCCTACAATGAGCAGTTCTTC
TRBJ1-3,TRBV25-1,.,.,CASREQRGYGNTIYF,TGTGCCAGCAGGGAGCAGAGGGGTTACGGAAACACCATATATTTT
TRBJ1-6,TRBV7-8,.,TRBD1,CASSLDEDRGRDSPLHF,TGTGCCAGCAGCTTAGACGAGGACAGGGGTAGAGATTCACCCCTCCACTTT
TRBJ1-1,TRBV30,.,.,CAWSGDGRTDTEAFF,TGTGCCTGGAGTGGGGACGGGCGGACGGACACTGAAGCTTTCTTT
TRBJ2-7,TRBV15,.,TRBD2,CATSGTGLAGFRYEQYF,TGTGCCACCAGCGGAACGGGACTAGCGGGTTTTAGGTACGAGCAGTACTTC
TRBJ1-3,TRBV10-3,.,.,CALGGAGNTIYF,TGTGCCCTCGGGGGGGCAGGAAACACCATATATTTT
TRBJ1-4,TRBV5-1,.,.,CASSLESGTGEKLFF,TGCGCCAGCAGCTTGGAGTCCGGAACCGGGGAAAAACTGTTTTTT
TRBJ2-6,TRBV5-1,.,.,CASHGTVSSGANVLTF,TGCGCCAGCCACGGGACGGTCAGCTCTGGGGCCAACGTCCTGACTTTC
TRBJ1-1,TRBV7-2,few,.,CASSLTGDNTEAFF,TGTGCCAGCAGCTTAACCGGGGATAACACTGAAGCTTTCTTT
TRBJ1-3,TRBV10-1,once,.,CASSESGTSGNTIYF,TGCGCCAGCAGTGAGTCGGGGACCTCTGGAAACACCATATATTTT
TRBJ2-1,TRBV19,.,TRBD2,CASSLRTSGGPNEQFF,TGTGCCAGTAGTCTCAGGACTAGCGGGGGGCCGAATGAGCAGTTCTTC
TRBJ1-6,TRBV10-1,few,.,CASSQGKDSPLHF,TGCGCCAGCAGTCAGGGGAAGGACTCACCCCTCCACTTT
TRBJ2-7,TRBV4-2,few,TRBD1,CASSQDPHDRAYEQYF,TGTGCCAGCAGCCAAGATCCCCACGACAGGGCCTACGAGCAGTACTTC
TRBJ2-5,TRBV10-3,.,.,CATRRGSAEETQYF,TGTGCCACCCGCCGGGGGAGCGCCGAAGAGACCCAGTACTTC
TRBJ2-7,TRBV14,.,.,CASSLGDSGQYF,TGTGCCAGCAGCCTAGGGGACTCCGGGCAGTACTTC
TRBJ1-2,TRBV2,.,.,CASSEARNPNYGYTF,TGTGCCAGCAGTGAAGCGAGGAACCCTAACTATGGCTACACCTTC
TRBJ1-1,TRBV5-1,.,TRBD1,CASNVQGAWTEAFF,TGCGCCAGCAACGTTCAGGGGGCTTGGACTGAAGCTTTCTTT
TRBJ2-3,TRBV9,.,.,CASSPIHYTDTQYF,TGTGCCAGCAGCCCCATCCACTACACAGATACGCAGTATTTT
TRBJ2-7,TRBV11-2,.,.,CASSLERSYLYEQYF,TGTGCCAGCAGCTTAGAAAGGAGCTACCTCTACGAGCAGTACTTC
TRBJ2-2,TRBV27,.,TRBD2,CASSFSGGAPGELFF,TGTGCCAGCAGTTTCAGCGGGGGGGCCCCCGGGGAGCTGTTTTTT
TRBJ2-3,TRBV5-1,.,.,CASSSVVTDTQYF,TGCGCCAGCAGCTCGGTCGTCACAGATACGCAGTATTTT
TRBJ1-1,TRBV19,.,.,CASSIDPGVRTEAFF,TGTGCCAGTAGTATTGACCCTGGCGTACGGACTGAAGCTTTCTTT
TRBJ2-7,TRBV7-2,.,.,CASSLALGGLYEQYF,TGTGCCAGCAGCTTAGCCTTGGGGGGGCTCTACGAGCAGTACTTC
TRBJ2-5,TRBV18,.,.,CASSPTTRQETQYF,TGTGCCAGCTCACCCACGACACGCCAAGAGACCCAGTACTTC
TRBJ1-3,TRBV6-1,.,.,CASGTSGNTIYF,TGTGCCAGCGGCACCTCTGGAAACACCATATATTTT
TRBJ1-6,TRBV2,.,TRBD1,CASSEATGDNSPLHF,TGTGCCAGCAGTGAAGCGACAGGGGACAATTCACCCCTCCACTTT
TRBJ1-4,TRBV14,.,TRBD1,CASSQEERGRVREKLFF,TGTGCCAGCAGCCAAGAAGAAAGGGGGCGGGTTAGGGAAAAACTGTTTTTT
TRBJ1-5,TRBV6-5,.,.,CASSYRGASNQPQHF,TGTGCCAGCAGTTATCGAGGGGCCAGCAATCAGCCCCAGCATTTT
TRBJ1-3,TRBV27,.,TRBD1,CASSHGDRLSGNTIYF,TGTGCCAGCAGTCATGGGGACAGGCTCTCTGGAAACACCATATATTTT
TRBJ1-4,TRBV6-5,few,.,CASSYAQGTEKLFF,TGTGCCAGCAGTTACGCGCAGGGGACTGAAAAACTGTTTTTT
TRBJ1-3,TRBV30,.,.,CAWSFGDSGNTIYF,TGTGCCTGGAGTTTTGGGGATTCTGGAAACACCATATATTTT
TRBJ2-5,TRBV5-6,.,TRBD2,CASIRGLAGGRQTQYF,TGTGCCAGCATCCGAGGACTAGCGGGGGGCCGGCAGACCCAGTACTTC
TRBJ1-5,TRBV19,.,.,CASSNGRNQPQHF,TGTGCCAGTAGTAACGGGCGCAATCAGCCCCAGCATTTT
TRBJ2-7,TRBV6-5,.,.,CATESFYEQYF,TGTGCCACCGAATCTTTCTACGAGCAGTACTTC
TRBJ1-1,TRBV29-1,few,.,CSVEVAGPYTEAFF,TGCAGCGTTGAAGTAGCGGGGCCCTACACTGAAGCTTTCTTT
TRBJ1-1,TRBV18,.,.,CASSDTEAFF,TGTGCCAGCTCGGACACTGAAGCTTTCTTT
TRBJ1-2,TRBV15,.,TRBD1,CATSRDRGYNSYGYTF,TGTGCCACCAGCAGAGACAGGGGGTACAACTCCTATGGCTACACCTTC
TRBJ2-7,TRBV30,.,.,CAWSWSSYEQYF,TGTGCCTGGAGTTGGAGTTCCTACGAGCAGTACTTC